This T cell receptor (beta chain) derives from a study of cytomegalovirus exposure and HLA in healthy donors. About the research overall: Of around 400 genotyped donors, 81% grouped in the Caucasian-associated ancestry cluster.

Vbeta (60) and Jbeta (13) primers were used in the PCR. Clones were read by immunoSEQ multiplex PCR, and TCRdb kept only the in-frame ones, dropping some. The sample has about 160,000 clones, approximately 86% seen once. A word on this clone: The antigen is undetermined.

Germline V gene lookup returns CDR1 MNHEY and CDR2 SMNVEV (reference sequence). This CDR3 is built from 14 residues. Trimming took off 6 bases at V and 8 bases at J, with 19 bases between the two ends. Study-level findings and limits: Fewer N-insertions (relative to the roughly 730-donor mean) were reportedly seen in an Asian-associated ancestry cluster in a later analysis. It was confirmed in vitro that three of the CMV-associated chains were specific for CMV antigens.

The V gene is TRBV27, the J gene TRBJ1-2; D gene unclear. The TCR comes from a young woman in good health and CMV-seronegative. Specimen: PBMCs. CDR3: CASRMTNPSGGYTF. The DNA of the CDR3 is TGTGCCAGCAGAATGACAAATCCATCTGGGGGCTACACCTTC.